The 17 T cell receptor beta chains in this list originate from one sample, sequenced in a study of CD8 T cells in Susac syndrome. Roughly 0.45 to 1 ug RNA was reverse transcribed with random hexamers. TCRdb ran MiXCR on the immunoSEQ multiplex PCR reads and lists one entry per CDR3 protein. The sample records nearly 25,000 distinct CDR3 sequences, 85% to 95% being singletons. Source material: CD8+ T cells from PBMCs. The receptors derive from a human donor with Susac syndrome.

The gene calls are TRBV6-5 and TRBJ1-6; no definite D call. CDR3 size: 13 residues. V lost 2 bases, J lost 7 bases, and 6 bases lay in between. Germline CDR1 MNHEY, CDR2 SVGAGI. The CDR3 sequence is CASSYGPNSPLHF. In DNA, the CDR3 is TGTGCCAGCAGTTACGGCCCAAATTCACCCCTCCACTTT.

The chain employs TRBV20-1 and TRBJ1-2; 7 nucleotides line up with TRBD1. Germline loops: CDR1 DFQATT, CDR2 SNEGSKA (reference sequence). The V and J ends lost 2 bases and 3 bases, in that order; junction bases with no gene match: 3. The CDR3 is made up of 13 amino acids. The CDR3 loop is CSARSDRDYGYTF. CDR3 DNA sequence: TGCAGTGCTAGATCCGACAGGGACTATGGCTACACCTTC.

The CDR3 sequence: CASSKTGSSYEQYF. CDR3 DNA sequence: TGTGCCAGCAGCAAGACCGGGTCCTCCTACGAGCAGTACTTC. The chain couples TRBV28 to TRBJ2-7; no reliable D call. The length of the CDR3 is 14 residues. In germline, CDR1 is MDHEN, CDR2 SYDVKM. V shed 6 bases and J shed 0 bases, with 12 bases lying between them.

This clonotype has only a few counts. The chain combines TRBV4-3 with TRBJ2-7; D possibly matches TRBD1 or TRBD2 (5 bases each). V was shortened by 3 bases and J by 7 bases, with 13 bases between the two germline ends. The CDR3 runs 13 residues. CDR1 and CDR2 from the germline V gene are LGHNA and YSLEER. CDR3 in amino acids: CASSQGPTLEQYF. CDR3 nucleotides: TGCGCCAGCAGCCAGGGACCGACTCTGGAGCAGTACTTC.

The chain combines TRBV5-1 with TRBJ2-3; D gene ambiguous. The CDR3 loop spans 15 amino acids. Germline CDR1 is SGHRS and CDR2 is YFSETQ. Trimming stripped 2 bases from V and 6 bases from J, with 16 bases between. CDR3 sequence reads: CASSFWEGTRDTQYF. CDR3 coding DNA: TGCGCCAGCAGCTTTTGGGAAGGAACGCGGGATACGCAGTATTTT.

The CDR3 nucleotides read TGTGCCAGCAGTTCTAGTCCCAACACCGGGGAGCTGTTTTTT. It yields the protein CASSSSPNTGELFF. The gene calls are TRBV12-3 or TRBV12-4 and TRBJ2-2; D remains ambiguous. V dropped 4 bases and J dropped 2 bases, with 8 bases sitting between them. The CDR3 spans 14 residues.

The chain links TRBV28 to TRBJ2-3; tentatively, D is TRBD1 (5 bases). CDR1 MDHEN and CDR2 SYDVKM come from the germline V gene. V lost 1 base and J 2 bases, leaving 10 bases between the germline ends. The CDR3 is 15 residues long. The CDR3 nucleotides read TGTGCCAGCAGTTTATATCGCAGGGACACAGATACGCAGTATTTT. It encodes CASSLYRRDTDTQYF.

The genes are TRBV7-3 and TRBJ1-6, with 7 positions matching TRBD1. Germline lookup yields CDR1 SGHTA and CDR2 FQGTGA. The V and J ends lost 2 bases and 7 bases, in that order; junction bases with no gene match: 2. The CDR3 length is 14 residues. DNA of the CDR3: TGTGCCAGCAGCTTACAGGGGGAAAATTCACCCCTCCACTTT. This codes for CASSLQGENSPLHF.

The chain carries TRBV7-9 and TRBJ1-4; D ambiguous. The CDR3 is made up of 13 amino acids. V was clipped by 1 base and J by 7 bases, with 7 bases between them. Germline V lookup: CDR1 SEHNR, CDR2 FQNEAQ (reference sequence). CDR3 bases: TGTGCCAGCAGCTTAGGAGCCGGTGAAAAACTGTTTTTT. It encodes CASSLGAGEKLFF.

V gene TRBV15 combines with J gene TRBJ2-3, with D perhaps given as TRBD1 or TRBD2 (6 bases each). The length of the CDR3 is 16 residues. V lost 4 bases, J lost 4 bases, and 18 bases lay in between. The V gene's germline CDR1 is LNHNV and CDR2 YYDKDF (reference sequence). The CDR3 DNA sequence: TGTGCCACCAGCACCCTGGAAGGGGGGCGCGCAGATACGCAGTATTTT. Translated: CATSTLEGGRADTQYF.

This clonotype was seen just once. V is TRBV7-9 and J is TRBJ2-7; a possible D gene is TRBD1 (5 bases). CDR1 is SEHNR and CDR2 is FQNEAQ in the germline V gene (reference sequence). With 7 bases removed from V and 3 bases from J, the gap between germline ends came to 16 bases. The CDR3 totals 14 residues. The CDR3 protein is CASTTDWGIYEQYF. The CDR3 nucleotides are TGTGCCAGCACTACCGACTGGGGCATCTACGAGCAGTACTTC. The full variable domain, in which reference TRBV7-9 and TRBJ2-7 provide the parts outside the CDR3, is DTGVSQNPRHKITKRGQNVTFRCDPISEHNRLYWYRQTLGQGPEFLTYFQNEAQLEKSRLLSDRFSAERPKGSFSTLEIQRTEQGDSAMYLCASTTDWGIYEQYFGPGTRLTVT.

The CDR3 DNA sequence: TGTGCCAGCAGTCCCCTCGACAGGGGTAGGGCTGAAGCTTTCTTT. It encodes CASSPLDRGRAEAFF. The chain joins TRBV2 to TRBJ1-1, with TRBD1 matching over 8 bases. V shed 5 bases, J shed 6 bases, and the junction held 11 bases outside the gene matches. Germline assignment: CDR1 SNHLY and CDR2 FYNNEI. The CDR3 is 15 amino acids. Together with reference TRBV2 and TRBJ1-1, the CDR3 gives the full variable domain: EPEVTQTPSHQVTQMGQEVILRCVPISNHLYFYWYRQILGQKVEFLVSFYNNEISEKSEIFDDQFSVERPDGSNFTLKIRSTKLEDSAMYFCASSPLDRGRAEAFFGQGTRLTVV.

The chain is built from TRBV7-9 and TRBJ2-1; the D is unclear. The CDR3 contains 16 residues. Between the trimmed V and J ends, which lost 0 bases and 0 bases, there was a span of 9 bases. The germline CDR1 and CDR2 sequences are SEHNR and FQNEAQ (reference sequence). CDR3 DNA sequence: TGTGCCAGCAGCTTAGCGCTAGGGTACTCCTACAATGAGCAGTTCTTC. Translation gives CASSLALGYSYNEQFF.

V is TRBV6-5 and J is TRBJ1-1; TRBD1 aligns across 7 bases. The J segment lost 3 bases and the V segment lost 2 bases, leaving 3 bases of the junction unmatched. Germline V gene data show CDR1 as MNHEY and CDR2 as SVGAGI. The CDR3 is 14 residues long. As DNA, the CDR3 is TGTGCCAGCAGTTACCACGACAGGGACACTGAAGCTTTCTTT. Protein sequence: CASSYHDRDTEAFF.

The chain's CDR3 is CASSLNPTVDEKLFF. The CDR3 coding sequence is TGCGCCAGCAGCTTGAACCCTACGGTAGATGAAAAACTGTTTTTT. The chain is built from TRBV5-1 and TRBJ1-4; D unresolved. The CDR3 length is 15 residues. Germline loops: CDR1 SGHRS, CDR2 YFSETQ. V lost 1 base to trimming and J lost 6 bases, with 13 bases between them.

This clonotype was counted a few times. The CDR3 spells CASSSGTSSYEQYF. CDR3 DNA: TGTGCCAGCAGTTCCGGGACTAGTAGCTACGAGCAGTACTTC. This rearrangement joins TRBV12-3 or TRBV12-4 to TRBJ2-7, with 8 nucleotides matching TRBD2. V lost 4 bases and J lost 3; bases outside the gene matches: 5. The CDR3 is made up of 14 amino acids.

The gene calls are TRBV7-9 and TRBJ2-2; D gene unclear. V dropped 1 base and J dropped 0 bases, with 15 bases sitting between them. The CDR3 is made up of 18 amino acids. Germline CDR1 SEHNR, CDR2 FQNEAQ (reference sequence). As DNA, the CDR3 is TGTGCCAGCAGCTTAGAGTACAGCGCGACTCCGAACACCGGGGAGCTGTTTTTT. Protein product: CASSLEYSATPNTGELFF.